Below, one T cell receptor (beta chain) is given with its context. TCRdb fed the 5' RACE reads into MiXCR, producing one record per CDR3 protein. The table includes about half a million distinct CDR3 sequences, over 15% detected once. The source of the sample is a study of T-cell memory formation after mild COVID-19. Germline CDR1 DFQATT, CDR2 SNEGSKA (reference sequence). The CDR3 runs 12 residues. V was clipped by 6 bases and J by 0 bases, with 6 bases between them. What was sequenced was PBMCs or a T cell subset sorted from them (not recorded which). This sequence originates from an adult woman who had mild COVID-19 (a few samples of this study predate the infection). Cell type and time point are not known. This rearrangement joins TRBV20-1 to TRBJ1-3; no clear D. CDR3 in amino acids: CSAQHSGNTIYF. In DNA form, the CDR3 reads TGCAGTGCCCAGCACTCTGGAAACACCATATATTTT.